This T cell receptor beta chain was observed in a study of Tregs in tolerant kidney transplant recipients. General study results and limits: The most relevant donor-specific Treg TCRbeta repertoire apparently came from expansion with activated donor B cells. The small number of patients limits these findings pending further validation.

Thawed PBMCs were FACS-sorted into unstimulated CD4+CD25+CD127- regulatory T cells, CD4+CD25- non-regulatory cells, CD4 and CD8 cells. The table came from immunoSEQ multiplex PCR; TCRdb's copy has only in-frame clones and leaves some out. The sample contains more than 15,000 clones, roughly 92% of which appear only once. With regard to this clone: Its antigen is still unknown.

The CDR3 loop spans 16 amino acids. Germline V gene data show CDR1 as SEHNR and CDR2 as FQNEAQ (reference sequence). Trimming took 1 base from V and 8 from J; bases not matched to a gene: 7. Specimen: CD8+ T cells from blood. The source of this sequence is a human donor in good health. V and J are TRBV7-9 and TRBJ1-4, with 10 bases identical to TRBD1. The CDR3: CASSLGPGTGAEKLFF. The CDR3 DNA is TGTGCCAGCAGCTTAGGGCCCGGGACAGGGGCAGAAAAACTGTTTTTT.